One and the same sample provided the 13 T cell receptor beta chains below, sequenced in a study of OX40 agonist ivuxolimab in advanced cancers. Method: immunoSEQ multiplex PCR; TCRdb's copy keeps in-frame clones and lacks some. This sample carries about 50,000 clones, almost 85% of them seen once, and the ten largest clones take 0.95% to 1.5%. The sequenced sample was CD4+ or CD8+ T cells sorted from blood, obtained in a trial of the OX40 agonist ivuxolimab. These TCRs come from an adult with an advanced solid tumor such as melanoma, head and neck, liver or kidney cancer.

This clone was counted only a few times. Written as DNA, the CDR3 is TGTGCCAGCAGACTACCAACGACAGGCTCTGGAAACACCATATATTTT. Its translation: CASRLPTTGSGNTIYF. The rearrangement joins TRBV6-6 to TRBJ1-3, with a weak D call TRBD1 (6 bases). Trimming stripped 6 bases from V and 0 bases from J, with 15 bases between. Germline lookup yields CDR1 MNHNY and CDR2 SVGAGI (reference sequence). The CDR3 is 16 residues long.

This sequence joins TRBV27 and TRBJ2-2; 11 bases line up with TRBD2. J lost 6 bases, V lost 4 bases, and 1 base had no gene match. Per germline, CDR1 MNHEY and CDR2 SMNVEV (reference sequence). This CDR3 has 14 amino acids. CDR3 in DNA: TGTGCCAGCAGTTCGGGACTAGCGGCCGGGGAGCTGTTTTTT. Translation gives CASSSGLAAGELFF.

The CDR3 coding sequence is TGTGCCAGCAGCTTAGTTCAGGGGCGAGGCGGCACTGAAGCTTTCTTT. It codes for CASSLVQGRGGTEAFF. V gene TRBV7-8 combines with J gene TRBJ1-1, with D possibly matching TRBD1 (6 bases). The germline V gene encodes CDR1 SGHVS and CDR2 FQNEAQ. This CDR3 comprises 16 residues. The V and J ends lost 1 base and 4 bases respectively, with 16 bases between them.

This clone showed up just a few times. CDR3 protein: CASRQGGVRAFF. DNA of the CDR3: TGTGCCAGTAGGCAGGGAGGAGTAAGGGCTTTCTTT. V and J are TRBV19 and TRBJ1-1; D might be TRBD1 (5 bases). Germline V gene data show CDR1 as LNHDA and CDR2 as SQIVND (reference sequence). Trimming shortened V by 6 bases and J by 11 bases, and 16 bases separated the two germline ends. There are 12 residues in the CDR3.

The chain employs TRBV6-5 and TRBJ2-2, with D perhaps TRBD2 (6 bases). The germline V gene encodes CDR1 MNHEY and CDR2 SVGAGI. Trimming stripped 6 bases from V and 6 bases from J, with 14 bases between. This CDR3 has 14 residues. This CDR3 is CASSSTSSSGELFF. The CDR3 coding sequence is TGTGCCAGCAGCTCCACTAGCTCCTCCGGGGAGCTGTTTTTT.

This chain links TRBV30 with TRBJ1-2; D gene uncertain. This CDR3 has 13 residues. V was clipped by 4 bases and J by 1 base, with 10 bases between them. Germline V CDR1 and CDR2: GTSNPN, SVGIG (reference sequence). For the CDR3, the DNA is TGTGCCTGGAATGACGGGGATAACTATGGCTACACCTTC. It yields the protein CAWNDGDNYGYTF. The variable domain in full, with the rest retrieved from reference TRBV30 and TRBJ1-2, is SQTIHQWPATLVQPVGSPLSLECTVEGTSNPNLYWYRQAAGRGLQLLFYSVGIGQISSEVPQNLSASRPQDRQFILSSKKLLLSDSGFYLCAWNDGDNYGYTFGSGTRLTVV.

The chain employs TRBV28 and TRBJ2-5; no reliable D call. V was cut by 6 bases and J by 0 bases, with 20 bases left in between. The CDR3 extends over 17 amino acids. Germline V gives CDR1 MDHEN, CDR2 SYDVKM. CDR3 coding DNA: TGTGCCAGCAGCCTTAAGAGGTGGGGTGTTGACCAAGAGACCCAGTACTTC. Encoded protein: CASSLKRWGVDQETQYF.

The V gene is TRBV6-5, the J gene TRBJ1-1; tentative D call: TRBD1 (5 bases). This CDR3 spans 11 amino acids. Trimming pared 6 bases from V and 4 bases from J, leaving 6 bases between. The germline V gene has CDR1 MNHEY and CDR2 SVGAGI. In DNA form, the CDR3 reads TGTGCCAGCAGAAGGGGCACTGAAGCTTTCTTT. Translating gives CASRRGTEAFF.

The chain employs TRBV7-6 and TRBJ1-1; D is perhaps TRBD1 (5 bases). Germline lookup yields CDR1 SGHVS and CDR2 FNYEAQ. Trimming removed 1 base from V and 6 bases from J, with 12 bases in between. This CDR3 spans 14 amino acids. The CDR3 reads CASSLVPTGSEAFF. Here the CDR3 DNA reads TGTGCCAGCAGCTTAGTTCCAACAGGATCTGAAGCTTTCTTT.

V gene TRBV7-2 combines with J gene TRBJ2-3, with TRBD1 identical over 11 bases. CDR1 and CDR2 from the germline V gene are SGHTA and FQGNSA. There are 16 residues in the CDR3. Germline trimming cut 5 bases from V and 4 bases from J; bases unmatched to any gene: 8. CDR3 region: CASSPRTGGGADTQYF. The CDR3 nucleotides read TGTGCCAGCAGCCCCAGGACAGGGGGCGGTGCAGATACGCAGTATTTT.

Only a few counts were recorded for this clone. The gene calls are TRBV19 and TRBJ2-2, with TRBD1 matching over 10 bases. J was trimmed by 6 bases and V by 8 bases; bases with no gene match: 6. Germline V gene sequence: CDR1 LNHDA, CDR2 SQIVND (reference sequence). CDR3 length: 14 residues. The CDR3 bases are TGTGCCAGTTCCCTGGACAGGGGGTCCGGGGAGCTGTTTTTT. Translation: CASSLDRGSGELFF.

The chain joins TRBV30 to TRBJ2-2, with D perhaps TRBD1 or TRBD2 (5 bases each). The CDR3 runs 14 residues. V gave up 3 bases and J gave up 3 bases, with 11 bases separating them. Germline V CDR1 and CDR2: GTSNPN, SVGIG (reference sequence). CDR3 nucleotides: TGTGCCTGGAGCCCGGGGCGAGACACCGGGGAGCTGTTTTTT. Its protein product is CAWSPGRDTGELFF.

This chain uses TRBV5-4 with TRBJ2-1, with 9 nucleotides matching TRBD1. V lost 0 bases, J lost 6 bases, and 4 bases stayed unmatched. Per germline, CDR1 SGHNT and CDR2 YYREEE (reference sequence). CDR3 length: 15 residues. DNA for the CDR3: TGTGCCAGCAGCTTGGGGGACAGGGCCCCCAATGAGCAGTTCTTC. Translation: CASSLGDRAPNEQFF.